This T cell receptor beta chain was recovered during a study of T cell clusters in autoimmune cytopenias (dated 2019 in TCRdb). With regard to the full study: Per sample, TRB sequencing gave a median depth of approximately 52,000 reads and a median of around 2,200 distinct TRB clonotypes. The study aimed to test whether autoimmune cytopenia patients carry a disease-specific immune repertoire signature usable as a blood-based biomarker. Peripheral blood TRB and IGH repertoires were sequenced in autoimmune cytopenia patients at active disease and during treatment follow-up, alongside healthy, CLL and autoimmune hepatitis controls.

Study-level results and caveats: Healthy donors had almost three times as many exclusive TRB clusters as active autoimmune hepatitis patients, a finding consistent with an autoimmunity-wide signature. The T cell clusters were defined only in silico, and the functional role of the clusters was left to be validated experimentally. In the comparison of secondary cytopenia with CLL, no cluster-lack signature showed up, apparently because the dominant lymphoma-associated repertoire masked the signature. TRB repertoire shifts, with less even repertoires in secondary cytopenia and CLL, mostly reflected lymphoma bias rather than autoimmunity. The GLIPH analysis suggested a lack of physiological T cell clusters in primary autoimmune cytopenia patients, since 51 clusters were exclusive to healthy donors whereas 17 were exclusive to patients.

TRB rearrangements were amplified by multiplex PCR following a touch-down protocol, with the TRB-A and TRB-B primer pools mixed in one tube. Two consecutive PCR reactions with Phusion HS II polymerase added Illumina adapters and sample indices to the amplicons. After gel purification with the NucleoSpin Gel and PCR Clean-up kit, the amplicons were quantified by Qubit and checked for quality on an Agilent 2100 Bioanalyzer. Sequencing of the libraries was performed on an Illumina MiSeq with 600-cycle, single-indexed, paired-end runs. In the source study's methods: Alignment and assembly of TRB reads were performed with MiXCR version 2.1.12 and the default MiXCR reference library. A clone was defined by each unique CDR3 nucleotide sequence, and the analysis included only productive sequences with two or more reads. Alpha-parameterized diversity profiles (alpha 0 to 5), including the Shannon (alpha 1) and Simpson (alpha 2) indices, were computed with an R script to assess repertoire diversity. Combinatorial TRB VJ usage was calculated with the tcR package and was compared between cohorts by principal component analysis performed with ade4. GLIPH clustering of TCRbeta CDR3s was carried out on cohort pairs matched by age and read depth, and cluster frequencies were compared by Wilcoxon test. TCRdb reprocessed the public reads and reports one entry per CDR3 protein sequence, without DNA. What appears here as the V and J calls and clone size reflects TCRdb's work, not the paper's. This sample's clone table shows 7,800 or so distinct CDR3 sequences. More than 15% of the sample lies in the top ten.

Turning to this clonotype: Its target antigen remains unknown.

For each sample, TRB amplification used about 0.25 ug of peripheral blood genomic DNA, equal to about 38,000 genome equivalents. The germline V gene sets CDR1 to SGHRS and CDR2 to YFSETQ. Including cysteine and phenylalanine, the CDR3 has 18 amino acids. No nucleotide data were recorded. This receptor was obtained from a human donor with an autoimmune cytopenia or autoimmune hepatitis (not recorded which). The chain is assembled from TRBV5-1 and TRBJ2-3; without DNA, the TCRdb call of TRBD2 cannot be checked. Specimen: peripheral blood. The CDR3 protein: CASSPGPTSGRLTDTQYF.